These T cell receptor beta chains were read from a single sample in a study of blood T cells in healthy people across ages. TCRdb analysed the 5' RACE reads with MiXCR anew, one entry per CDR3 protein. Here the sample spans around 320,000 distinct CDR3 sequences, 25% to 30% being singletons. The sequencing input was blood. The source is a woman aged 70-85 years in good health. Both conserved end residues are part of each CDR3. The D gene is left open where the match is weak. The listing skips clone size in some rows; elsewhere it reads once, few, many or a size class.

v_gene	d_gene	j_gene	abundance	CDR3aa	CDR3nt
TRBV9	NA	TRBJ2-5	NA	CASSVGSSAYQETQYF	TGTGCCAGCAGCGTAGGGTCCTCAGCGTACCAAGAGACCCAGTACTTC
TRBV7-2	NA	TRBJ1-5	NA	CASSPPDGEPQHF	TGTGCCAGCAGCCCACCTGATGGGGAACCCCAGCATTTT
TRBV10-3	NA	TRBJ2-5	many	CAISESTGGAVTQYF	TGTGCCATCAGTGAGTCGACGGGGGGCGCGGTGACCCAGTACTTC
TRBV20-1	TRBD2	TRBJ2-5	few	CSARDGTIQETQYF	TGCAGTGCTAGAGATGGGACTATACAAGAGACCCAGTACTTC
TRBV2	NA	TRBJ2-5	many	CASTRQTQETQYF	TGTGCCAGCACAAGACAGACCCAAGAGACCCAGTACTTC
TRBV5-1	TRBD2	TRBJ2-2	NA	CASSSDPLAGVTGELFF	TGCGCCAGCAGCTCAGACCCACTAGCGGGGGTAACCGGGGAGCTGTTTTTT
TRBV7-2	TRBD2	TRBJ2-1	NA	CASILGAGVPYNEQFF	TGTGCCAGCATCCTGGGAGCGGGAGTTCCCTACAATGAGCAGTTCTTC
TRBV7-2	TRBD2	TRBJ2-7	NA	CASSSSGLAGAMHEQYF	TGTGCCAGCAGCTCATCTGGACTAGCGGGAGCTATGCACGAGCAGTACTTC
TRBV20-1	NA	TRBJ2-6	NA	CSAWGAGSGANVLTF	TGCAGTGCGTGGGGCGCGGGGTCTGGGGCCAACGTCCTGACTTTC
TRBV9	NA	TRBJ2-1	NA	CASSVGVNEQFF	TGTGCCAGCAGCGTAGGGGTTAATGAGCAGTTCTTC
TRBV28	NA	TRBJ2-3	NA	CASKSPPGGSLARGSTDTQYF	TGTGCCAGCAAATCCCCCCCCGGTGGGAGCCTAGCGCGGGGAAGCACAGATACGCAGTATTTT
TRBV20-1	NA	TRBJ2-1	few	CSAFQYTYNEQFF	TGCAGTGCTTTCCAATACACCTACAATGAGCAGTTCTTC
TRBV19	NA	TRBJ2-5	NA	CASMPLNQETQYF	TGTGCCAGTATGCCTCTCAACCAAGAGACCCAGTACTTC
TRBV2	TRBD2	TRBJ2-7	few	CAISTSATSYEQYF	TGTGCCATTTCGACTAGCGCTACTTCCTACGAGCAGTACTTC
TRBV20-1	TRBD2	TRBJ2-3	NA	CSARAGVVDTQYF	TGCAGTGCTAGGGCGGGAGTGGTAGATACGCAGTATTTT
TRBV6-1	TRBD1	TRBJ1-4	few	CASRSGTGVTNEKLFF	TGTGCCAGCAGATCCGGGACAGGGGTAACTAATGAAAAACTGTTTTTT
TRBV27	NA	TRBJ2-6	NA	CASSEASGANVLTF	TGTGCCAGCAGCGAAGCAAGCGGGGCCAACGTCCTGACTTTC
TRBV4-1	TRBD1	TRBJ1-2	once	CASSDGGGQYGYTF	TGCGCCAGCAGCGACGGGGGGGGACAGTATGGCTACACCTTC
TRBV12-3/TRBV12-4	NA	TRBJ2-7	once	CASSFMGLREQYF	TGTGCCAGCAGTTTTATGGGCCTGAGGGAGCAGTACTTC
TRBV25-1	NA	TRBJ2-3	NA	CASSETQVGSSDTQYF	TGTGCCAGCAGTGAGACCCAAGTAGGTTCATCAGATACGCAGTATTTT